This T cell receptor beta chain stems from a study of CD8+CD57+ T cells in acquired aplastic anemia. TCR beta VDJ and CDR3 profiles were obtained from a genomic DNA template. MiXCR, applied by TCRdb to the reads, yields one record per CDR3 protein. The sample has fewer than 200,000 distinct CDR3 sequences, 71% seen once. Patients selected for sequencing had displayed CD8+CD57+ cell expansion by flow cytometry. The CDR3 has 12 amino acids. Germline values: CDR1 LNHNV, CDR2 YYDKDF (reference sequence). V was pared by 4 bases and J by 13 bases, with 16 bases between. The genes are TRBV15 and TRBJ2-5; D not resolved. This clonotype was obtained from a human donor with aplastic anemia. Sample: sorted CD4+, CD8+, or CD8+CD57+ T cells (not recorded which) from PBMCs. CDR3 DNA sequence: TGTGCCACCAGCATATTCCGAGTCCCTATGTACTTC. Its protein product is CATSIFRVPMYF.